Below, 7 T cell receptor beta chains from the same sample are listed, as sequenced in a study of beta chain features in type 1 diabetes. The study reverse transcribed the entire isolated RNA, so it sequenced expressed TCRB transcripts. Method: immunoSEQ multiplex PCR; TCRdb's copy keeps in-frame clones and lacks some. This table holds under 450,000 clones, over 11% found once. Sample: naive CD4+ T cells from blood. Source of these receptors: a man under 40 in good health.

This clone was seen a few times. The V gene is TRBV18, the J gene TRBJ2-7; TRBD1 matches at 9 bases. The CDR3 is made up of 13 amino acids. Trimming cost V 3 bases and J 10 bases; bases outside gene matches: 7. In germline, CDR1 is KGHSH, CDR2 LQKENI. CDR3 sequence: CASSPGTGSPQYF. Written as DNA, the CDR3 is TGTGCCAGCTCACCCGGGACAGGGAGCCCCCAGTACTTC.

The table lists this clone with a few counts. The chain couples TRBV6-6 to TRBJ2-3; D gene ambiguous. The V end was cut by 2 bases, the J end by 4 bases, with 7 bases between. Looked up from germline, CDR1 is MNHNY and CDR2 is SVGAGI (reference sequence). The CDR3 loop spans 13 amino acids. This CDR3 is CASSYPSSDTQYF. In DNA form, the CDR3 reads TGTGCCAGCAGTTACCCTAGTTCAGATACGCAGTATTTT.

In regard to this clone: A much larger clone differs by one base, so this may be a read error. The V gene is TRBV7-9, the J gene TRBJ2-5; D unclear. The CDR3 length is 10 residues. From germline, CDR1 is SEHNR and CDR2 FQNEAQ (reference sequence). Trimming pared 7 bases from V and 0 bases from J, leaving 0 bases between. DNA for the CDR3: TGTGCCAGCAACCAAGAGACCCAGTACTTC. Translation: CASNQETQYF.

This clone was seen ten or more times. The sample has other DNA sequences that encode this CDR3 too. The chain carries TRBV9 and TRBJ2-5; D is unclear. CDR3 size: 11 residues. V was clipped by 0 bases and J by 5 bases, with 2 bases between them. Germline lookup yields CDR1 SGDLS and CDR2 YYNGEE. CDR3 sequence reads: CASSVEETQYF. The DNA of the CDR3 is TGTGCCAGCAGCGTAGAGGAGACCCAGTACTTC.

The chain couples TRBV2 to TRBJ2-5; possible D gene TRBD2, 6 bases. With 7 bases removed from V and 5 bases from J, the gap between germline ends came to 11 bases. CDR1 and CDR2 from the germline V gene are SNHLY and FYNNEI. The CDR3 contains 12 residues. The CDR3 region has the DNA TGTGCCAGCAAGGGAGGCAGGGAGACCCAGTACTTC. Its protein product is CASKGGRETQYF.

Comments on this clone: Other DNA sequences in the same sample also yield this CDR3. V usage is TRBV30 and J usage is TRBJ2-4; D uncertain. Germline loops: CDR1 GTSNPN, CDR2 SVGIG (reference sequence). The CDR3 spans 12 residues. V was pared by 2 bases and J by 6 bases, with 8 bases between. The CDR3 nucleotides are TGTGCCTGGAGTTTATCGGGAAACATTCAGTACTTC. Its translation is CAWSLSGNIQYF.

This clone has a handful of counts. The V and J genes are TRBV11-3 and TRBJ1-1; D is uncertain. Trimming pared 5 bases from V and 0 bases from J, leaving 10 bases between. The CDR3 loop spans 14 amino acids. Per the germline V gene, CDR1 is SGHNT and CDR2 is YENEEA. The CDR3 spells CASSQDGMNTEAFF. The DNA of the CDR3 is TGTGCCAGCAGCCAGGACGGAATGAACACTGAAGCTTTCTTT.